What follows describes a single T cell receptor beta chain. This clone appeared a single time. The antigen it binds to is not known. Nothing much larger sits one base from this clone, and base qualities are not available. The collaborating institutions used their own protocols to collect whole blood in K2EDTA tubes. For TCRbeta analysis, collaborator samples were shipped as frozen whole blood, as isolated PBMCs, or as DNA extracted from either sample type. TCRbeta CDR3 regions were amplified from genomic DNA by means of the immunoSEQ Assay, a bias-controlled multiplex PCR. On the study's bioinformatics: The number of nucleated cells in each sample was estimated from the amplification of reference gene primers within the assay. To quantify the absolute abundance of each unique TCRbeta CDR3 rearrangement, sequence reads were collapsed and filtered. For each sample, productive Simpson clonality was calculated as the square root of Simpson's diversity index over productive rearrangements. TCRdb took over this immuneACCESS table, retaining in-frame rearrangements with V and J assigned. Such tables are incomplete; in checked studies, under half of the missing clones stem from an unresolved V gene, and the remainder is unexplained. That table supplies the V and J calls and clone size; D and trimming were determined from the DNA. The sample records around 40,000 clones, roughly 94% of which are singletons. The ten largest clonotypes hold 4.1% of the sample.

These data belong to a study of blood T cell repertoires in COVID-19 (dated by TCRdb to about 2020). In terms of the full investigation: Samples covering the acute and convalescent phases of COVID-19 were provided by collaborators in the United States, Italy and Spain. Sample metadata almost always included a de-identified subject ID, COVID-19 status, age in years and sex. Where HLA class I and class II types were available, the types were taken from metadata supplied by the sample provider, not from assay-based typing. The material from the prospective study consisted of cDNA or gDNA derived from T cells, B-cell-depleted T cells, or PBMCs. The samples were drawn from the first 160 participants of the ongoing ImmuneRACE study and from 1,254 subjects provided by 6 global collaborators. Deeply sampled blood TCRbeta repertoires from subjects exposed to, actively infected with, or recovered from COVID-19 were included in the dataset. The repertoires were released in a freely available public database intended as a resource for research on the immune response to SARS-CoV-2. Results and caveats for the whole study, not just this receptor: The amount of clinical and demographic metadata varied by source and participant and was provided uncurated.

Sequenced: peripheral blood. The receptor comes from a human donor with active COVID-19. The donor label of this sample is uncertain.

The CDR3 protein is CASKSTGQGMETQYF. The sequence in DNA is TGTGCCAGCAAATCAACGGGACAGGGTATGGAGACCCAGTACTTC. The chain couples TRBV28 to TRBJ2-5, and 9 junction bases match TRBD1. The CDR3 measures 15 amino acids from cysteine to phenylalanine. Left in the record is the CDR3 DNA by itself, 45 bases read in frame from the first base. Sequences MDHEN (CDR1) and SYDVKM (CDR2) are obtained from the germline V gene. V loses 7 bases at its end and J loses 5 bases; junction bases beyond the gene matches: 11.